One TCR beta chain is described in this entry. The sample originates from a study of blood T cell repertoires in COVID-19. There are 15 residues in the CDR3. V was cut by 0 bases and J by 1 base, with 6 bases left in between. Germline-derived CDR1 and CDR2 are SSHAT and FNYEAQ (reference sequence). In the source study's methods: It was from reference gene primer amplification that nucleated cell counts were estimated. Only in-frame clones appear in the TCRdb table, and some are missing; sequencing was by immunoSEQ multiplex PCR. That table gives V, J and clone size, and the DNA gave D and trimming. The sample contains about 160,000 clones, 75% to 90% of which appear only once.

Material: peripheral blood. This chain joins TRBV7-7 and TRBJ2-2; D is unresolved. The receptor comes from a human donor with acute or convalescent COVID-19. The donor label of this sample is uncertain. DNA of the CDR3: TGTGCCAGCAGCTTAGCACTACAGAACACCGGGGAGCTGTTTTTT. Translated, it gives CASSLALQNTGELFF.